The rows below give T cell receptor beta chains drawn from one sample of a study of shared clonotypes between healthy human individuals. Clones were read by immunoSEQ multiplex PCR, and TCRdb kept only the in-frame ones, dropping some. This sample yields some 2,500,000 clones, of which 80% to 95% are seen a single time; approximately 0.39% belongs to the top ten. Sequenced material: naive CD4+ T cells from PBMCs. These TCRs come from a man younger than 35 in good health. Some clones in this sample may be carry-over from other donors' samples. The CDR3 runs from the conserved cysteine through the conserved F or W. A D gene is named only where the DNA matches it firmly. Not every row has a clone size; where given, it reads once, few, many or a size class.

j_call v_call clone_size d_call cdr3_aa cdr3_nt
TRBJ1-3 TRBV28 - TRBD1 CASSPFGTGNGNTIYF TGTGCCAGCAGCCCCTTTGGGACAGGGAATGGAAACACCATATATTTT
TRBJ2-2 TRBV30 - TRBD2 CAWSSTSGTPRRSFTGELFF TGTGCCTGGAGTTCGACTAGCGGGACTCCGCGTCGATCCTTCACCGGGGAGCTGTTTTTT
TRBJ2-7 TRBV7-2 - - CASSFVSSYEQYF TGTGCCAGCAGCTTTGTTAGCTCCTACGAGCAGTACTTC
TRBJ2-2 TRBV5-1 - - CASSLAISTGELFF TGCGCCAGCAGCTTGGCCATTAGCACCGGGGAGCTGTTTTTT
TRBJ2-1 TRBV19 - - CASSIRPAGRGFGNEQFF TGTGCCAGTAGTATAAGGCCAGCGGGCCGAGGGTTTGGCAATGAGCAGTTCTTC
TRBJ2-3 TRBV7-3 - TRBD1 CASSQYTGVTQYF TGTGCCAGCAGCCAATATACAGGGGTTACGCAGTATTTT
TRBJ2-1 TRBV28 - TRBD2 CASSRTSGDSYNEQFF TGTGCCAGCAGTCGAACTAGCGGGGACTCCTACAATGAGCAGTTCTTC
TRBJ1-4 TRBV6-5 once - CASSYSDAIGEKLFF TGTGCCAGCAGTTACTCGGATGCGATCGGGGAAAAACTGTTTTTT
TRBJ2-1 TRBV5-1 - - CASSLPSYNEQFF TGCGCCAGCAGCTTGCCTAGCTACAATGAGCAGTTCTTC
TRBJ2-7 TRBV5-4 - - CASSFAPAYEQYF TGTGCCAGCAGCTTTGCCCCGGCCTACGAGCAGTACTTC
TRBJ2-1 TRBV4-1 - - CASSQGTNIGYNEQFF TGCGCCAGCAGCCAAGGAACCAATATTGGGTACAATGAGCAGTTCTTC
TRBJ1-2 TRBV28 once - CASSPAGSGKGYGYTF TGTGCCAGCAGTCCCGCCGGGTCAGGGAAGGGCTATGGCTACACCTTC
TRBJ2-5 TRBV6-6 - - CASSYGGLGDTQYF TGTGCCAGCAGTTACGGAGGTCTCGGGGACACCCAGTACTTC
TRBJ1-5 TRBV2 - - CASSEDSRFNQPQHF TGTGCCAGCAGTGAAGACAGTAGATTCAATCAGCCCCAGCATTTT